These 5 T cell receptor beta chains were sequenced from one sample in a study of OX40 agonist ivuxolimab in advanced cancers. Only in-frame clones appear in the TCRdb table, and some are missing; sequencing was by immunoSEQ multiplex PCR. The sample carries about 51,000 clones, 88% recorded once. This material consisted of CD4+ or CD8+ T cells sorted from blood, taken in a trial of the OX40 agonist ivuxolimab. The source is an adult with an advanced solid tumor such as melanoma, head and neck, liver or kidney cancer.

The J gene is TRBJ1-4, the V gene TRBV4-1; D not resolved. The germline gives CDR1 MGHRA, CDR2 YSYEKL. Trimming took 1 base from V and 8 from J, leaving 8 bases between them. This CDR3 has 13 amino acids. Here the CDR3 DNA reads TGCGCCAGCAGCCAAGTCGTCAGAGAAAAACTGTTTTTT. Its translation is CASSQVVREKLFF.

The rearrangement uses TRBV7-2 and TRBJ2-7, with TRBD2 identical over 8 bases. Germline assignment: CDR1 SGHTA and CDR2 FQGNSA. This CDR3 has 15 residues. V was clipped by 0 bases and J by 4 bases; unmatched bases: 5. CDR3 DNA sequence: TGTGCCAGCAGCTTAGCGCCTAGACTAGCGTACGAGCAGTACTTC. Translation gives CASSLAPRLAYEQYF.

Here the CDR3 DNA reads TGTGCCAGTACCGCGACAGCCGGCTCCTACGAGCAGTACTTC. Translation gives CASTATAGSYEQYF. The gene calls are TRBV19 and TRBJ2-7, with TRBD1 as a possible D gene (5 bases). The CDR3 runs to 14 residues. Trimming shortened V by 7 bases and J by 0 bases, and 13 bases separated the two germline ends. CDR1 and CDR2 from the germline V gene are LNHDA and SQIVND (reference sequence).

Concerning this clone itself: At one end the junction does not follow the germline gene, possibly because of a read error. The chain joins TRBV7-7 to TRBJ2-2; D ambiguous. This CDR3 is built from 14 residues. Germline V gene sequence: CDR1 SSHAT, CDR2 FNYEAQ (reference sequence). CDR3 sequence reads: CASSLSWDTGELFF. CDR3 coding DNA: TGTGCTAGCAGCTTAAGCTGGGACACCGGGGAGCTGTTTTTT.

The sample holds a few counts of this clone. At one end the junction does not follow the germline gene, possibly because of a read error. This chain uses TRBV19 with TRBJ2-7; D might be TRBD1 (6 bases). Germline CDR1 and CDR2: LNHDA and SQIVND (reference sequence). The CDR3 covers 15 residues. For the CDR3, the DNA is TGTGCCAGTAGCATAGGGGGATTGAGTACCTACGAGCAGTACTTC. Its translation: CASSIGGLSTYEQYF.